This T cell receptor (beta chain) was profiled in a study of T-cell memory formation after mild COVID-19. General observations from the study: Among contracting clones, CD4+ were mainly CM/EM and CD8+ enriched in EMRA. Proof of SARS-CoV-2 specificity was absent for the second-wave clones that crested on day 37. CD4/CD8 balance characterized clones contracting day 15 to 85, and CD4+ skew characterized later expanders. A subset of responding clones appeared in pre-infection memory, suggesting cross-reactive memory joined.

Germline CDR1 is SGHRS and CDR2 is YFSETQ. The CDR3 loop spans 17 amino acids. After removal of 0 bases from V and 0 bases from J, the junction contained 4 bases not matched to a gene. This clonotype appeared a few times. What it binds is unknown. Each CDR3 protein gets one entry after TCRdb re-called the 5' RACE reads with MiXCR. The sample shows under 40,000 distinct CDR3 sequences, 7% to 8% of them seen only once. This chain connects TRBV5-1 to TRBJ2-3; 10 bases line up with TRBD2. The receptor was isolated from a man aged 18 to 29 who had mild COVID-19 (a few samples of this study predate the infection). Cell type and time point are not known. Sequencing was done on a sample of PBMCs or a T cell subset sorted from them (not recorded which). DNA of the CDR3: TGCGCCAGCAGCTTGGGCCTAGCGGGGGTTAGCACAGATACGCAGTATTTT. As protein: CASSLGLAGVSTDTQYF.